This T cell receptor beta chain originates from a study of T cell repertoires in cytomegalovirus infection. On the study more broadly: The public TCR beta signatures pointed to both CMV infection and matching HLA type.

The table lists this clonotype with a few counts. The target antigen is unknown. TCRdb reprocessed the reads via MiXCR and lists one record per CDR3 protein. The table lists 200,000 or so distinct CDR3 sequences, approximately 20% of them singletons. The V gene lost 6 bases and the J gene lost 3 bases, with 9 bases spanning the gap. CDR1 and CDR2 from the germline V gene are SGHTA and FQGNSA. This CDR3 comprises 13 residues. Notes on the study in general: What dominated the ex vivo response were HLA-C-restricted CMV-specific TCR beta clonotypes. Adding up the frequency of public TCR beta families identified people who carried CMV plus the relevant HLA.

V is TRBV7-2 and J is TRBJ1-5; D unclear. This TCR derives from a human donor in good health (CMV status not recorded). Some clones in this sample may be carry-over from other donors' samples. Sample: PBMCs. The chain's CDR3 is CASSLQFNQPQHF. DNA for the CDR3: TGTGCCAGCAGTTTACAGTTCAATCAGCCCCAGCATTTT. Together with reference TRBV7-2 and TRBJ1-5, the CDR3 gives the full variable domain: GAGVSQSPSNKVTEKGKDVELRCDPISGHTALYWYRQSLGQGLEFLIYFQGNSAPDKSGLPSDRFSAERTGGSVSTLTIQRTQQEDSAVYLCASSLQFNQPQHFGDGTRLSIL.